This TCR beta chain was captured in a study of blood T cell repertoires in COVID-19. Whole-study context: COVID-19 samples collected from the United States, Italy and Spain covered acute and convalescent phases.

V gave up 3 bases and J gave up 4 bases; unmatched junction bases: 8. CDR3 length: 15 amino acids. Germline CDR1 is LNHDA and CDR2 is SQIVND (reference sequence). Measured with immunoSEQ multiplex PCR; TCRdb has only the in-frame clones, and not every one. The data contain about 150,000 clones, approximately 80% of them singletons. The sample comprised peripheral blood. The TCR sequence derives from an older woman with acute or convalescent COVID-19. The chain links TRBV19 to TRBJ1-2, with 7 positions matching TRBD1. The CDR3 sequence: CASSMGLGQAYGYTF. CDR3 in DNA: TGTGCCAGTAGTATGGGACTCGGACAGGCCTATGGCTACACCTTC. The whole variable domain, filled in from reference TRBV19 and TRBJ1-2, reads DGGITQSPKYLFRKEGQNVTLSCEQNLNHDAMYWYRQDPGQGLRLIYYSQIVNDFQKGDIAEGYSVSREKKESFPLTVTSAQKNPTAFYLCASSMGLGQAYGYTFGSGTRLTVV.